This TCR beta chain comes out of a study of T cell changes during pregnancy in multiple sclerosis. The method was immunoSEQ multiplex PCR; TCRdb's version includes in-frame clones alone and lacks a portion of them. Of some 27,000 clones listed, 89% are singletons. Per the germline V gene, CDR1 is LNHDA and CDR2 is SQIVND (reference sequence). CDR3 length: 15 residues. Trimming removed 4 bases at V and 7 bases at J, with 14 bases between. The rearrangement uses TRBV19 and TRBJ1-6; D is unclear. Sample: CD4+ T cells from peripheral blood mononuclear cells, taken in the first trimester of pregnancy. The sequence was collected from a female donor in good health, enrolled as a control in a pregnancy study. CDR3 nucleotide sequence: TGTGCCAGTAGTACAGGCCTAAACACCAATTCACCCCTCCACTTT. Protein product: CASSTGLNTNSPLHF.